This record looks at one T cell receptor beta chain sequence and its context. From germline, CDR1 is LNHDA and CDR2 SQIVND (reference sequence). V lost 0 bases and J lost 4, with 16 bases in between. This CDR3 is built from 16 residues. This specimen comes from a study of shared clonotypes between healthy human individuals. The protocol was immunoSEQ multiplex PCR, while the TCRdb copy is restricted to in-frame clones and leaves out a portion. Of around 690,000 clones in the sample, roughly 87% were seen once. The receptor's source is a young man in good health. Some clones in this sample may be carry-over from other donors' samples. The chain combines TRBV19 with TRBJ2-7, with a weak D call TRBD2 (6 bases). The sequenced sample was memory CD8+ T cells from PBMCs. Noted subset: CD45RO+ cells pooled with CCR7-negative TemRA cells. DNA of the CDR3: TGTGCCAGTAGTATAGATGTGGAGGGAGGCCGATACGAGCAGTACTTC. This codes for CASSIDVEGGRYEQYF.